This TCR beta chain was identified in a study of CD8+ T cells in alopecia areata. Whole-study context: A 6-month off-drug phase came after tofacitinib, which had lasted 6 to 18 months. Study-wide results and caveats: Many expanded lesional clones remained in scalp and blood on tofacitinib. In scalp, tofacitinib significantly decreased clonality and expanded CD8+ clones among the top 100. As there was one nonresponder, how baseline CD8+ expansion relates to response remains uncertain.

The CDR3 contains 15 residues. The V and J ends lost 6 bases and 7 bases respectively, with 25 bases between them. Germline CDR1 is SQVTM and CDR2 is ANQGSEA. On this clone itself: Its target is unknown.

Isolated RNA was reverse transcribed into cDNA used as the sequencing template. Data came from immunoSEQ multiplex PCR; TCRdb stores just in-frame clones and leaves some out. The data show around 170,000 clones, with 51% seen just once and around 10% held by the top ten. Treatment reported: oral pan-JAK inhibitor, 5-10 mg twice daily. The sequence was collected from a human donor with alopecia areata. J is TRBJ2-7 and V is TRBV29-1; a possible D gene is TRBD2 (7 bases). The sequencing here drew on CD8+ T cells sorted from blood, taken around week 54, from a patient treated with tofacitinib. The DNA of the CDR3 is TGCAGCGTACGGGGAGGGGTAGCAGGGGCAGAAGAGCAGTACTTC. Translating gives CSVRGGVAGAEEQYF.